This T cell receptor beta chain was captured in a study of cytomegalovirus exposure and HLA in healthy donors. Assay used: immunoSEQ multiplex PCR; TCRdb lists only in-frame clones, some missing. Found here are about 330,000 clones, 86% of them singletons; the top ten hold about 0.91%. As concerns this clone: What it binds is unknown.

The donors were part of the validation cohort, which consisted of under 150 subjects and was separate from the first cohort of 666 subjects. Losses at the gene ends were 4 bases for V and 4 bases for J; bases not matched to a gene: 10. Germline V gene sequence: CDR1 SGHAT, CDR2 FQNNGV. The CDR3 loop spans 15 amino acids. Study-level results: High specificity and sensitivity for cytomegalovirus status were reported for the classifier. The tendency of first-cohort TCR clusters to co-occur in the 130 or so validation repertoires was identified by a subsequent analysis.

The source is a woman aged 18-29 years in good health and CMV-seronegative. Sequenced material: PBMCs. The chain employs TRBV11-2 and TRBJ2-7, with 7 positions matching TRBD2. As DNA, the CDR3 is TGTGCCAGCAGCTCGTCCTCCGGGGGGAAGTACGAGCAGTACTTC. It codes for CASSSSSGGKYEQYF.